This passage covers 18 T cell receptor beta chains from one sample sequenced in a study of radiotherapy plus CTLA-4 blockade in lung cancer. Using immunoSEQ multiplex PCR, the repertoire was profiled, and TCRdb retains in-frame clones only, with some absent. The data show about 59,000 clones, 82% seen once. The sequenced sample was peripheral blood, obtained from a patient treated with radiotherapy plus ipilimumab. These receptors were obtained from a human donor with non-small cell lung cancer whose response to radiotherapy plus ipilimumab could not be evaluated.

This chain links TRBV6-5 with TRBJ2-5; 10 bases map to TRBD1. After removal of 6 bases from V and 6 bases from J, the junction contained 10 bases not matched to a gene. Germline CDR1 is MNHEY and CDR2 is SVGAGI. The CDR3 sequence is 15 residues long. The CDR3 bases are TGTGCCAGCAGGACCCGGGACAGGGGCATGCAGACCCAGTACTTC. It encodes CASRTRDRGMQTQYF.

The CDR3 sequence: CASSLVGVETQYF. The CDR3 coding sequence is TGCGCCAGCAGCTTGGTAGGGGTGGAGACCCAGTACTTC. This sequence joins TRBV5-1 and TRBJ2-5; a possible D gene is TRBD1 (5 bases). V lost 0 bases to trimming and J lost 5 bases, with 8 bases between them. CDR3 length: 13 residues. The germline V gene has CDR1 SGHRS and CDR2 YFSETQ.

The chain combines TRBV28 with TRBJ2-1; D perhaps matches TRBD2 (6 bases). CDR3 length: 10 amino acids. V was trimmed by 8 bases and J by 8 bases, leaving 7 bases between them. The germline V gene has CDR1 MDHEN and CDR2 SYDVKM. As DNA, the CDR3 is TGTGCCAGCGGGGACTATGAGCAGTTCTTC. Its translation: CASGDYEQFF.

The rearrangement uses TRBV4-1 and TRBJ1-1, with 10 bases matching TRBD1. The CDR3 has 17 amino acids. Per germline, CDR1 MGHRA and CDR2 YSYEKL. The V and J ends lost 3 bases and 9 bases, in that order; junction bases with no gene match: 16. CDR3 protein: CASSHPMRDRGRSKAFF. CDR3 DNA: TGCGCCAGCAGCCACCCCATGAGGGACAGGGGAAGGTCTAAAGCTTTCTTT.

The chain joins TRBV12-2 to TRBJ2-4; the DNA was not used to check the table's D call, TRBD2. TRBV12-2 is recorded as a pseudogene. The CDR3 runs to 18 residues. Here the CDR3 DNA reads TGTGCAAGTCGCTCGGGACTAGCGGGGACCATAGCCAAAAACATTCAGTACTTC. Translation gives CASRSGLAGTIAKNIQYF.

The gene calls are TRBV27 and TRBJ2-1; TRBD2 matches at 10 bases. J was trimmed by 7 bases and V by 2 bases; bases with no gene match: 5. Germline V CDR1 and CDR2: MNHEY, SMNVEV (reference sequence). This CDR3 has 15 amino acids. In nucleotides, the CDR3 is TGTGCCAGCAGTTTAGGAGCTAGCGGGAGTAATGAGCAGTTCTTC. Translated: CASSLGASGSNEQFF.

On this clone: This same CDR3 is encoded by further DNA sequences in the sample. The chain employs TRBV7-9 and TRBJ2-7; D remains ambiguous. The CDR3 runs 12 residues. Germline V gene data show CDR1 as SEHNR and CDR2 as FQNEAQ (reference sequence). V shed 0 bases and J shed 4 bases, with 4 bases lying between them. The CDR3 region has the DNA TGTGCCAGCAGCTTAGCCCGGTACGAGCAGTACTTC. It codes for CASSLARYEQYF. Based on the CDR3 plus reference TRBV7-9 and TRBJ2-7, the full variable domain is DTGVSQNPRHKITKRGQNVTFRCDPISEHNRLYWYRQTLGQGPEFLTYFQNEAQLEKSRLLSDRFSAERPKGSFSTLEIQRTEQGDSAMYLCASSLARYEQYFGPGTRLTVT.

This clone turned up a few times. The DNA for the CDR3 is TGTGCCAGCACCCAATCTAACAGGGGTGGCTATGGCTACACCTTC. Translating gives CASTQSNRGGYGYTF. The chain combines TRBV5-5 with TRBJ1-2, with 7 bases matching TRBD1. This CDR3 has 15 residues. CDR1 is SGHKS and CDR2 is YYEKEE in the germline V gene (reference sequence). Losses at the gene ends were 6 bases for V and 4 bases for J; bases not matched to a gene: 12. Looking up the rest from reference TRBV5-5 and TRBJ1-2 gives the full variable domain: DAGVTQSPTHLIKTRGQQVTLRCSPISGHKSVSWYQQVLGQGPQFIFQYYEKEERGRGNFPDRFSARQFPNYSSELNVNALLLGDSALYLCASTQSNRGGYGYTFGSGTRLTVV.

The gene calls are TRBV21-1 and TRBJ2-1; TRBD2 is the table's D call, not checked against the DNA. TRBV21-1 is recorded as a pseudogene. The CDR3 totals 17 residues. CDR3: CASSKSSAGIRYNEQFF. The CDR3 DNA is TGTGCCAGCAGCAAATCGTCGGCGGGAATACGCTACAATGAGCAGTTCTTC.

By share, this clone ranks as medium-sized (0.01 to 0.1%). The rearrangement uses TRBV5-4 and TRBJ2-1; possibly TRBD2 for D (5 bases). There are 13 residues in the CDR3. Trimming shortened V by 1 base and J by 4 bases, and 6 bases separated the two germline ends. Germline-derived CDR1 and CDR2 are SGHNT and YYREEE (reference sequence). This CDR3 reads CASSLTRYNEQFF. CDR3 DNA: TGTGCCAGCAGCTTGACTAGATACAATGAGCAGTTCTTC.

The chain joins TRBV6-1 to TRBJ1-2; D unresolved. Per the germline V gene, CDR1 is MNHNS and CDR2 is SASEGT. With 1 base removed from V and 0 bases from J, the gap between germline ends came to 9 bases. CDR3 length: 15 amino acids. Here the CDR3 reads CASSEGTEPNYGYTF. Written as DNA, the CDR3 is TGTGCCAGCAGTGAAGGAACAGAACCTAACTATGGCTACACCTTC.

This CDR3 is CASSIDPLPGPSGGYEQFF. The CDR3 DNA reads as TGTGCCAGTAGTATAGACCCCCTCCCGGGGCCTAGCGGGGGTTATGAGCAGTTCTTC. The rearrangement joins TRBV19 to TRBJ2-1; 10 bases fit TRBD2. This CDR3 is built from 19 residues. With V trimmed by 0 bases and J by 8 bases, 16 bases remained unmatched. CDR1 LNHDA and CDR2 SQIVND come from the germline V gene (reference sequence).

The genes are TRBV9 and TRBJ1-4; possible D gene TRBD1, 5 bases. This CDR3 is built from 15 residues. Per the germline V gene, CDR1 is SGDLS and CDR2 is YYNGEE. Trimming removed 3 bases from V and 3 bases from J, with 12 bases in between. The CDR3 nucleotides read TGTGCCAGCAGCGCTCGGGCGGGGGCTAATGAAAAACTGTTTTTT. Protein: CASSARAGANEKLFF.

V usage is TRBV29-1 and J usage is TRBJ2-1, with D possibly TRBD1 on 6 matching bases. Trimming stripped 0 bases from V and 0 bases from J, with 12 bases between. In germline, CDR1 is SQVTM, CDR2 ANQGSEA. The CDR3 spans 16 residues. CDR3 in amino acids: CSVEDPGQSSYNEQFF. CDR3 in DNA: TGCAGCGTTGAAGATCCTGGACAGAGCTCCTACAATGAGCAGTTCTTC.

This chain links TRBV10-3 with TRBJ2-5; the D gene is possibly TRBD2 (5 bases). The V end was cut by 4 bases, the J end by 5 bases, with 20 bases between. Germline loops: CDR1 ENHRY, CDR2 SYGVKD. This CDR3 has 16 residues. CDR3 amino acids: CAISGGNPNLGETQYF. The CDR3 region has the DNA TGTGCCATCAGTGGAGGGAACCCAAACCTCGGGGAGACCCAGTACTTC.

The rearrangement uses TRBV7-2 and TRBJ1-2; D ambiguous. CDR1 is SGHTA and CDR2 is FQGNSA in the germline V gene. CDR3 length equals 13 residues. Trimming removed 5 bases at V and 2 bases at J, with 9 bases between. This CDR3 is CASSPNTNYGYTF. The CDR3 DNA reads TGTGCCAGCAGCCCCAACACCAACTATGGCTACACCTTC.

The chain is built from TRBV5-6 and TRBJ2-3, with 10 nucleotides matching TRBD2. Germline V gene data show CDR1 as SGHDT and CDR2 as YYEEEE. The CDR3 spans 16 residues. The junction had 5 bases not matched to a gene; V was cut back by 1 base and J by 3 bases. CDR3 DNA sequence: TGTGCCAGCAGCTTGAGGTTAGCGGGAGGTACAGATACGCAGTATTTT. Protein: CASSLRLAGGTDTQYF.

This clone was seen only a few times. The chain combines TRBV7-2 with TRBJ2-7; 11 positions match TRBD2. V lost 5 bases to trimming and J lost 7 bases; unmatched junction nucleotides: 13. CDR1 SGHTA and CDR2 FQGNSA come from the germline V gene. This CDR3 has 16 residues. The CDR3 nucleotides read TGTGCCAGCAGCGCCTCTATAGCGGGAGGGCCGGGGGAGCAGTACTTC. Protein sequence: CASSASIAGGPGEQYF.